The 17 T cell receptor beta chains below were found in one sample sequenced in a study of T cell repertoires in cytomegalovirus infection. TCRdb redid the calling of the reads with MiXCR, one entry per CDR3 protein. The table shows roughly 570,000 distinct CDR3 sequences, with roughly 42% occurring only once. No antigen is known for these receptors. The sample in question was cultured PBMCs, obtained from culture after CMV antigen stimulation. The receptors here all came from a human donor in good health (CMV status not recorded). Some clones in this sample may be carry-over from other donors' samples.

V usage is TRBV6-1 and J usage is TRBJ1-6; D remains unclear. Germline loops: CDR1 MNHNS, CDR2 SASEGT. Trimming took 6 bases from V and 9 from J, leaving 21 bases between them. The CDR3 is 16 amino acids. The CDR3 loop reads CASSRSDPFRGSPLHF. CDR3 DNA: TGTGCCAGCAGCCGCTCCGACCCGTTTAGAGGTTCACCCCTCCACTTT.

In its sample, this clonotype was seen many times. The chain employs TRBV7-2 and TRBJ1-2, with D possibly being TRBD1 (5 bases). Trimming stripped 4 bases from V and 7 bases from J, with 19 bases between. The CDR3 spans 15 residues. Germline CDR1 SGHTA, CDR2 FQGNSA. The CDR3 coding sequence is TGTGCCAGCAGCTCCTCGGCAGGGAGGGTGGCTGGCTACACCTTC. Protein: CASSSSAGRVAGYTF. The variable domain in full, with the rest retrieved from reference TRBV7-2 and TRBJ1-2, is GAGVSQSPSNKVTEKGKDVELRCDPISGHTALYWYRQSLGQGLEFLIYFQGNSAPDKSGLPSDRFSAERTGGSVSTLTIQRTQQEDSAVYLCASSSSAGRVAGYTFGSGTRLTVV.

This chain uses TRBV5-1 with TRBJ2-7, with 8 bases matching TRBD2. Germline CDR1 SGHRS, CDR2 YFSETQ. Germline trimming cut 4 bases from V and 0 bases from J; bases unmatched to any gene: 6. The CDR3 contains 15 residues. The CDR3 region is CASSPGGIPSYEQYF. The DNA of the CDR3 is TGCGCCAGCAGCCCGGGGGGGATACCCTCCTACGAGCAGTACTTC.

The V and J genes are TRBV10-3 and TRBJ1-1, with D perhaps matching TRBD1 (5 bases). Germline V gene lookup returns CDR1 ENHRY and CDR2 SYGVKD. This CDR3 region has 14 residues. V was pared by 3 bases and J by 2 bases, with 10 bases between. The CDR3 region is CAISDRTFNTEAFF. Written as DNA, the CDR3 is TGTGCCATCAGTGACAGGACATTTAACACTGAAGCTTTCTTT.

This clonotype was detected ten times or more. The CDR3 loop is CASSSGDSSYEQYF. The CDR3 region has the DNA TGTGCCAGCAGCAGCGGGGACTCCTCCTACGAGCAGTACTTC. J is TRBJ2-7 and V is TRBV7-2; 7 bases map to TRBD2. The CDR3 has 14 residues. V lost 5 bases, J lost 0 bases, and 4 bases stayed unmatched. CDR1 and CDR2 from the germline V gene are SGHTA and FQGNSA.

This clonotype was seen a handful of times. This chain joins TRBV7-9 and TRBJ2-1; either TRBD1 or TRBD2 may fit D (7 bases each). CDR1 SEHNR and CDR2 FQNEAQ come from the germline V gene (reference sequence). The CDR3 has 14 residues. The V end lost 5 bases, the J end lost 9 bases, and 17 bases lay between the germline ends. In DNA, the CDR3 is TGTGCCAGCAGCCCCACCCCAGGGGGGGGTGAGCAGTTCTTC. Its translation: CASSPTPGGGEQFF.

The rearrangement joins TRBV20-1 to TRBJ2-1; 8 bases map to TRBD2. V lost 6 bases and J lost 7; bases outside the gene matches: 17. Per germline, CDR1 DFQATT and CDR2 SNEGSKA (reference sequence). This CDR3 has 16 amino acids. The CDR3 DNA is TGCAGTGCGAGGCTAGCGGGTTTGGGGACTGGGAATGAGCAGTTCTTC. Translation: CSARLAGLGTGNEQFF.

In its sample, this clonotype was seen many times. The rearrangement joins TRBV12-3 or TRBV12-4 to TRBJ1-2, with 8 bases matching TRBD1. V lost 6 bases to trimming and J lost 4 bases; unmatched junction nucleotides: 4. The CDR3 covers 13 residues. For the CDR3, the DNA is TGTGCCAGCAGCACTACAGGGGGCTATGGCTACACCTTC. Translating it yields CASSTTGGYGYTF.

The CDR3: CASTQRDGTDTQYF. The CDR3 DNA is TGTGCCAGCACCCAGCGGGATGGCACAGATACGCAGTATTTT. V gene TRBV12-3 or TRBV12-4 combines with J gene TRBJ2-3; 7 bases agree with TRBD2. With V trimmed by 7 bases and J by 1 base, 5 bases remained unmatched. The length of the CDR3 is 14 residues.

The table lists this clonotype with many counts. This chain joins TRBV4-1 and TRBJ2-7, with D unresolved. Germline loops: CDR1 MGHRA, CDR2 YSYEKL. V was clipped by 0 bases and J by 3 bases, with 3 bases between them. The CDR3 spans 12 residues. This chain's CDR3 is CASSQDGYEQYF. In nucleotides, the CDR3 is TGCGCCAGCAGCCAAGACGGCTACGAGCAGTACTTC.

The V and J genes are TRBV4-3 and TRBJ1-6, with D unresolved. The V end was cut by 0 bases, the J end by 2 bases, with 14 bases between. Germline assignment: CDR1 LGHNA and CDR2 YSLEER. The CDR3 contains 18 residues. The CDR3 nucleotides read TGCGCCAGCAGCCAAGACCCAGCAGAGAACGCCTATAATTCACCCCTCCACTTT. It yields the protein CASSQDPAENAYNSPLHF.

The sample holds a few counts of this clonotype. The genes are TRBV28 and TRBJ1-2, with unresolved D. CDR3 length equals 13 residues. V lost 3 bases and J lost 6, with 11 bases in between. In germline, CDR1 is MDHEN, CDR2 SYDVKM. The CDR3 protein is CASSFLAVDGYTF. The CDR3 coding sequence is TGTGCCAGCAGTTTCTTGGCGGTAGATGGCTACACCTTC.

The genes are TRBV18 and TRBJ2-3; TRBD1 matches 10 bases. After removal of 6 bases from V and 1 base from J, the junction contained 4 bases not matched to a gene. The CDR3 has 15 residues. CDR1 and CDR2 from the germline V gene are KGHSH and LQKENI. Here the CDR3 DNA reads TGTGCCAGCTCGGAGGGGACAGGGGGCACAGATACGCAGTATTTT. Translation: CASSEGTGGTDTQYF.

This clonotype has just a few counts. The chain combines TRBV7-2 with TRBJ2-7, with D unclear. Trimming stripped 3 bases from V and 7 bases from J, with 10 bases between. Per germline, CDR1 SGHTA and CDR2 FQGNSA. This CDR3 contains 12 residues. The CDR3 bases are TGTGCCAGCAGCTTCGGGTCCAGAGAGCAGTACTTC. It is translated as CASSFGSREQYF.

The table lists this clonotype with many counts. The genes are TRBV12-5 and TRBJ1-2; perhaps TRBD1 as D (5 bases). The length of the CDR3 is 16 residues. V lost 3 bases and J 2 bases, leaving 16 bases between the germline ends. Germline V gene lookup returns CDR1 LGHNT and CDR2 FRNRAP. DNA of the CDR3: TGTGCTAGTGGTTTAAGCCGAAGACAGAGAAACTATGGCTACACCTTC. Residues: CASGLSRRQRNYGYTF.

In its sample, this clonotype was seen a few times. The chain recombines TRBV7-2 with TRBJ2-5; TRBD2 matches at 7 bases. The V gene end was trimmed by 3 bases and the J gene end by 2 bases; junction bases not matched to a gene: 6. Germline V lookup: CDR1 SGHTA, CDR2 FQGNSA. The CDR3 runs 15 residues. The CDR3 DNA is TGTGCCAGCAGCTTTAGGCAAGCGGGACAAGAGACCCAGTACTTC. Amino acids: CASSFRQAGQETQYF.

This clonotype has just a few counts. The V and J genes are TRBV4-1 and TRBJ2-3; possible D gene TRBD2, 5 bases. There are 17 residues in the CDR3. Germline CDR1 reads MGHRA; CDR2 reads YSYEKL. V shed 0 bases and J shed 0 bases, with 13 bases lying between them. In DNA, the CDR3 is TGCGCCAGCAGCCAAGAATGGCCAGCGGATAGCACAGATACGCAGTATTTT. The encoded protein is CASSQEWPADSTDTQYF.